This T cell receptor beta chain came from a study of CD8 T cells in Susac syndrome (dated by TCRdb to the late 2010s). For the wider study: Repertoire sequencing was used to test whether CD8+ T cell activation and differentiation in Susac syndrome was antigen driven. Overall study results and their limits: The number of individuals in the TCR sequencing and HLA analysis was acknowledged as relatively small.

RNA was extracted with the RNeasy kit and about 0.5 to 1 ug was reverse transcribed using random hexamers. The immunoSEQ multiplex PCR assay, covering 54 Vbeta and 13 Jbeta segments, was used to amplify TCR beta CDR3 regions. PCR amplification bias was corrected by using a synthetic template baseline for primer optimization and computational correction. From the authors' description of their analysis: Reads were assigned to V, D and J genes according to IMGT and analyzed in immunoSEQ Analyzer, with only productive sequences retained. Clonality was computed as one minus Shannon entropy normalized by log2 of the number of productive unique sequences. For each patient and control, public and private clones were evaluated within the 100 most prevalent clones. Clones were defined as Susac-specific when absent from the healthy and MS cohorts, from 1,000 to 1,100 published viral clones and from other ImmuneACCESS disease sequences. TCRdb cleaned the public reads at Q25 with fastp, built clones with MiXCR and kept in-frame beta chains. Rows with one shared CDR3 protein collapse into an entry with the most common genes and DNA. TCRdb's processing, not the authors' own work, is the source of the V and J calls. The sample table holds around 120,000 distinct CDR3 sequences, of which about 95% were seen once. The ten largest clones represent 0.095% to 0.15% of the sample.

High-throughput TCR beta sequencing profiled peripheral blood CD8+ and CD4+ T cells from healthy donors, Susac syndrome patients and multiple sclerosis patients. Treatment-naive patients with stable or active relapsing-remitting disease fulfilling revised McDonald criteria were used as multiple sclerosis controls. CD8+ TEMRA cells were enriched by FACS, while bulk CD8+ and CD4+ T cells were purified by magnetic negative isolation. Blood was drawn into EDTA tubes, processed within 24 hours, and PBMCs were isolated by density gradient centrifugation. PBMCs intended for TCR sequencing were cryopreserved in liquid nitrogen and were subsequently thawed in a 37 degrees C water bath. The sorted or isolated CD4+, CD8+ and CD8+ TEMRA cells reached a purity of at least 90%. V is trimmed back by 6 bases and J by 7 bases, and the junction contains 14 bases that no gene match accounts for. The CDR3 covers 14 residues, taking in both the cysteine and the phenylalanine. Just the 42-base CDR3 DNA is kept, in frame starting at base 1. Reading the germline V gene gives CDR1 SQVTM and CDR2 ANQGSEA.

A word on this clonotype: Its binding antigen is unknown. There are no base qualities to consult, and no much larger clone falls within one base.

This clonotype was obtained from a human donor with multiple sclerosis. The specimen sequenced was CD4+ T cells from PBMCs. Recombination joined TRBV29-1 with TRBJ1-1, with 7 middle bases fitting TRBD1. The CDR3: CSVASVTGRSEAFF. The DNA sequence reads TGCAGCGTCGCGTCGGTGACAGGGCGTAGTGAAGCTTTCTTT.